This T cell receptor beta chain originates from a study of blood T cell repertoires in COVID-19. Study details: PBMCs, B-cell-depleted T cells, or T cells were the source of the cDNA or gDNA that made up the material.

Original handling: Estimated nucleated cell counts came from reference gene primer amplification. This table comes from immunoSEQ multiplex PCR, and its TCRdb copy is limited to in-frame clones, with some not included. The V and J calls and clone size are taken from that table; D and trimming were inferred from the DNA. This sample has some 300,000 clones; around 89% occur once, and the top ten carry approximately 7%. CDR1 is MNHEY, CDR2 SVGEGT, per germline. The CDR3 runs to 15 residues. V was clipped by 2 bases and J by 5 bases; unmatched bases: 3. The rearrangement links TRBV6-2 or TRBV6-3 to TRBJ1-5; 10 bases match TRBD1. The sample was peripheral blood. This receptor was identified in a woman in her twenties or thirties who had recovered from COVID-19. The CDR3 is CASSYGTGAHQPQHF. Here the CDR3 DNA reads TGTGCCAGCAGTTACGGGACAGGGGCACATCAGCCCCAGCATTTT.